This paragraph covers one T cell receptor (beta chain) sequence. Its antigen remains undetermined. No much larger clonotype is one base removed from it; base qualities were not supplied. CDR3 length: 16 amino acids, cysteine to phenylalanine. Here the CDR3 DNA is all that survives: 48 bases in frame from base 1. Trimmed from V: 2 bases; trimmed from J: 3 bases; junction bases lacking a gene match: 2. The germline V gene provides CDR1 SGHTA and CDR2 FQGTGA. This specimen comes from a study of blood T cell repertoires in COVID-19 (dated by TCRdb to 2018 to 2021). A note on the overall study: Samples from collaborators originated in the United States, Italy and Spain and spanned both the acute and convalescent phases of COVID-19. The prospective study material was composed of cDNA or gDNA derived from T cells, B-cell-depleted T cells, or PBMCs. Subjects who had been exposed to COVID-19, were actively infected with it, or had recovered from it provided the deeply sampled blood TCRbeta repertoires that made up the dataset. A freely available public database, intended as a resource for researchers studying the immune response to SARS-CoV-2, is where the repertoires were released. The samples were drawn from two sources: the first 160 participants of the ongoing ImmuneRACE study, and 1,000 to 1,500 subjects contributed by 6 global collaborators. The sample metadata nearly always contained a de-identified subject ID, COVID-19 status, age in years and sex. Where available, HLA class I and class II types were taken from metadata supplied by the sample provider and were not determined by assay-based typing.

Each collaborating institution followed its own protocols to collect whole blood in K2EDTA tubes. Collaborator samples were shipped for TCRbeta analysis as frozen whole blood, isolated PBMCs, or DNA extracted from either sample type. TCRbeta CDR3 regions were amplified from genomic DNA using the immunoSEQ Assay, a bias-controlled multiplex PCR. On the study's bioinformatics: The number of nucleated cells in each sample was estimated from the amplification of reference gene primers within the assay. To quantify the absolute abundance of each unique TCRbeta CDR3 rearrangement, sequence reads were collapsed and filtered. For each sample, productive Simpson clonality was calculated as the square root of Simpson's diversity index over productive rearrangements. The clones in this table, taken by TCRdb from immuneACCESS, are in-frame only. Not every clone is retained; where verified, under half of the shortfall comes from an unresolved V gene, and the cause of the rest is unknown. The V and J calls and the clone size are those of that table, but D and trimming were determined from the DNA. Across this sample there are some 300,000 clones, with about 82% seen only once. Clones ranked in the top ten supply around 4% of the sample.

What the research found in general, with its limitations: The amount of clinical and demographic metadata varied by source and participant and was provided uncurated.

Input material: peripheral blood. This receptor was taken from a woman between 45 and 65 years old with active or convalescent COVID-19. Recombination connected TRBV7-3 to TRBJ2-2; 11 central bases correspond to TRBD2. The CDR3 corresponds to CASSLLAGGHTGELFF. In nucleotides, the sequence is TGTGCCAGCAGCTTACTAGCGGGAGGACACACCGGGGAGCTGTTTTTT.